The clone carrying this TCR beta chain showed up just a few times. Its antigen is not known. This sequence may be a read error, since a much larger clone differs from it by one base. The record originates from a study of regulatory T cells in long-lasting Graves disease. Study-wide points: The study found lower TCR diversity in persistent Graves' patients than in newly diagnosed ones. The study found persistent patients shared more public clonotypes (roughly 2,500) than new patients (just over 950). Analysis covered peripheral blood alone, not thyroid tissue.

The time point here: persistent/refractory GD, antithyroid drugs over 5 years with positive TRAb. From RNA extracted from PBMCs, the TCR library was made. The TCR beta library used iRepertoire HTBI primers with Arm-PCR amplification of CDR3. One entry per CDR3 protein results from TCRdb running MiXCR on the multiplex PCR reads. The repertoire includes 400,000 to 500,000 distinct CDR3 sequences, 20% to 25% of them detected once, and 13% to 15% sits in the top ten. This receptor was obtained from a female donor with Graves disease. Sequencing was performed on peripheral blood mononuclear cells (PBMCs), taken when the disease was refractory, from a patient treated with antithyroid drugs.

The CDR3 is CASSRTGTTEAFF. CDR3 bases: TGTGCCAGCAGCAGGACAGGGACCACTGAAGCTTTCTTT. The V gene is TRBV5-4, the J gene TRBJ1-1, with 8 bases aligning to TRBD1. Unmatched junction bases numbered 3, after V lost 4 bases and J lost 4 bases. The CDR3 is 13 amino acids. Looked up from germline, CDR1 is SGHNT and CDR2 is YYREEE (reference sequence).